The 14 T cell receptor beta chains presented below share a single source sample, sequenced in a study of T cell repertoires in cytomegalovirus infection. Antigens for these TCRs are unknown. TCRdb passed the reads through MiXCR, listing each CDR3 protein once. This table holds some 320,000 distinct CDR3 sequences, 25% to 30% found once. The sample consisted of cultured PBMCs, taken from culture after CMV antigen stimulation. All receptors come from a human donor in good health (CMV status not recorded). Some clones in this sample may be carry-over from other donors' samples.

The chain employs TRBV28 and TRBJ2-7; D is unresolved. Germline V gene data show CDR1 as MDHEN and CDR2 as SYDVKM. The CDR3 covers 10 residues. Trimming removed 7 bases from V and 1 base from J, with 2 bases in between. The CDR3 DNA reads as TGTGCCAGCAAATCCTACGAGCAGTACTTC. Amino acid sequence: CASKSYEQYF. Full variable domain (rest looked up from reference TRBV28 and TRBJ2-7): DVKVTQSSRYLVKRTGEKVFLECVQDMDHENMFWYRQDPGLGLRLIYFSYDVKMKEKGDIPEGYSVSREKKERFSLILESASTNQTSMYLCASKSYEQYFGPGTRLTVT.

This clonotype was counted a few times. The gene calls are TRBV12-3 or TRBV12-4 and TRBJ2-2, with 10 bases identical to TRBD2. Trimming took 3 bases from V and 6 from J; bases not matched to a gene: 4. The CDR3 covers 15 residues. In nucleotides, the CDR3 is TGTGCCAGCAGTTTTAAAAGCGGGAGGGCCGGGGAGCTGTTTTTT. This codes for CASSFKSGRAGELFF.

The chain recombines TRBV29-1 with TRBJ2-5; 10 bases map to TRBD2. Per germline, CDR1 SQVTM and CDR2 ANQGSEA. CDR3 length: 13 amino acids. The trim removed 6 bases at V and 3 bases at J, leaving 4 bases unmatched. Here the CDR3 reads CSVAGLAEETQYF. The CDR3 DNA is TGCAGCGTGGCAGGACTAGCGGAAGAGACCCAGTACTTC.

This chain joins TRBV28 and TRBJ2-3; D perhaps matches TRBD2 (7 bases). V shed 8 bases and J shed 4 bases, with 19 bases lying between them. This CDR3 comprises 15 residues. CDR1 is MDHEN, CDR2 SYDVKM, per germline. This CDR3 reads CASSGGGRGADTQYF. The DNA for the CDR3 is TGTGCCAGCTCTGGGGGCGGGAGAGGAGCAGATACGCAGTATTTT.

The rearrangement links TRBV29-1 to TRBJ2-3; 11 positions match TRBD2. The CDR3 totals 14 residues. V gave up 6 bases and J gave up 0 bases; unmatched junction bases: 2. Germline CDR1 is SQVTM and CDR2 is ANQGSEA. DNA for the CDR3: TGCAGCGTAGTAGCGGGAGGGAGCACAGATACGCAGTATTTT. Its protein is CSVVAGGSTDTQYF.

The rearrangement joins TRBV28 to TRBJ1-2; 7 bases line up with TRBD1. The CDR3 spans 14 residues. The V gene end was trimmed by 5 bases and the J gene end by 7 bases; junction bases not matched to a gene: 10. CDR1 is MDHEN, CDR2 SYDVKM, per germline. The CDR3, as DNA: TGTGCCAGCAGTGCCGCTGGACAGGCTCCTGGCTACACCTTC. Translated, it gives CASSAAGQAPGYTF.

Only a few counts were recorded for this clonotype. The chain has TRBV7-2 and TRBJ2-3; D ambiguous. Per germline, CDR1 SGHTA and CDR2 FQGNSA. The CDR3 runs 17 residues. Trimming took 1 base from V and 2 from J, leaving 16 bases between them. The CDR3 nucleotides read TGTGCCAGCAGCTTAGAAGAGACTTACATGATCACAGATACGCAGTATTTT. This gives the protein CASSLEETYMITDTQYF.

V gene TRBV11-3 combines with J gene TRBJ2-1; possible D gene TRBD2, 6 bases. This CDR3 comprises 16 residues. The V end was cut by 4 bases, the J end by 5 bases, with 18 bases between. The germline gives CDR1 SGHNT, CDR2 YENEEA. The CDR3 coding sequence is TGTGCCAGCAGCTCCGGCGGGGACTTACATAACAATGAGCAGTTCTTC. Translated: CASSSGGDLHNNEQFF.

The chain is built from TRBV10-3 and TRBJ2-7; a possible D gene is TRBD1 (5 bases). V was pared by 0 bases and J by 0 bases, with 12 bases between. CDR1 and CDR2 from the germline V gene are ENHRY and SYGVKD. The CDR3 runs 16 residues. This CDR3 is CAISESQGQSSYEQYF. The CDR3 DNA reads as TGTGCCATCAGTGAGTCGCAGGGTCAAAGCTCCTACGAGCAGTACTTC.

In this sample, this clonotype turned up many times. This rearrangement joins TRBV27 to TRBJ1-1; no clear D gene. This CDR3 has 14 amino acids. Germline lookup yields CDR1 MNHEY and CDR2 SMNVEV (reference sequence). Trimming removed 2 bases from V and 1 base from J, with 8 bases in between. The CDR3 sequence is CASSLNTANTEAFF. Here the CDR3 DNA reads TGTGCCAGCAGTTTAAACACAGCGAACACTGAAGCTTTCTTT.

This clonotype showed up just a few times. Here the CDR3 reads CAIRPQGSRNSPLHF. CDR3 DNA: TGTGCCATCAGACCACAGGGGTCAAGGAATTCACCCCTCCACTTT. V is TRBV10-3 and J is TRBJ1-6; 7 nucleotides align to TRBD1. V dropped 6 bases and J dropped 7; count of bases not matched to a gene: 9. This CDR3 has 15 amino acids. The V gene's germline CDR1 is ENHRY and CDR2 SYGVKD.

This clonotype was seen a few times. The CDR3 loop is CASSLAGTSGSYNEQFF. For the CDR3, the DNA is TGTGCCAGCAGTCTCGCGGGGACTAGCGGGAGCTACAATGAGCAGTTCTTC. The chain is built from TRBV12-3 or TRBV12-4 and TRBJ2-1, with 14 bases identical to TRBD2. This CDR3 has 17 amino acids. The V gene end was trimmed by 5 bases and the J gene end by 3 bases; junction bases not matched to a gene: 6.

A few counts support this clonotype. V usage is TRBV6-1 and J usage is TRBJ1-1; 9 positions agree with TRBD1. V was clipped by 5 bases and J by 10 bases; unmatched bases: 5. The V gene's germline CDR1 is MNHNS and CDR2 SASEGT. The CDR3 contains 12 residues. CDR3 sequence reads: CASSRTGEIAFF. CDR3 nucleotide sequence: TGTGCCAGCAGTCGGACAGGGGAGATAGCTTTCTTT.

The chain joins TRBV7-3 to TRBJ2-1; D is undetermined. CDR3 length equals 11 residues. Trimming took 5 bases from V and 9 from J, leaving 8 bases between them. Germline lookup yields CDR1 SGHTA and CDR2 FQGTGA. The CDR3 DNA is TGTGCCAGCAGCCGTGGACCTGAGCAGTTCTTC. Its translation is CASSRGPEQFF.